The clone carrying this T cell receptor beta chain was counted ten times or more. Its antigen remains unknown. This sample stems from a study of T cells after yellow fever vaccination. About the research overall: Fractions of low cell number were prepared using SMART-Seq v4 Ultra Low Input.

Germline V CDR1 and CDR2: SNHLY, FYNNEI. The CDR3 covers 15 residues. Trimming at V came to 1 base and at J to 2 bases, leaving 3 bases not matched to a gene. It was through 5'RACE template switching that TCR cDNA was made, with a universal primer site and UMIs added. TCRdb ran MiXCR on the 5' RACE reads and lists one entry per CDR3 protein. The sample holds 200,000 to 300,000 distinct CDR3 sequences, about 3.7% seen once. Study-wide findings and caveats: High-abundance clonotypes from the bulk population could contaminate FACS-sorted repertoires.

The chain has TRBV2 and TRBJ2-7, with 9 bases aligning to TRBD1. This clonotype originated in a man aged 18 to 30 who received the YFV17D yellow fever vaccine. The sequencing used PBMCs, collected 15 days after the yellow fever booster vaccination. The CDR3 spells CASSEGGQGPYEQYF. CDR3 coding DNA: TGTGCCAGCAGTGAAGGGGGACAGGGCCCCTACGAGCAGTACTTC.